Presented here are 18 T cell receptor beta chains from one specimen sequenced in a study of T cells after yellow fever vaccination. TCRdb passed the 5' RACE reads through MiXCR, listing each CDR3 protein once. Of roughly 100,000 distinct CDR3 sequences in the sample, around 9.8% are singletons; the top ten hold approximately 16%. The sequencing here drew on CD8+ T cells not binding an NS4B(214-222) dextramer, sorted from PBMCs, taken less than 18 days after the first yellow fever vaccination. The receptors stem from a man aged 18 to 30 who received the YFV17D yellow fever vaccine.

On this clonotype itself: A much more abundant neighbour one base away suggests this may be a read error. J is TRBJ2-5 and V is TRBV12-3 or TRBV12-4; D is ambiguous. The CDR3 extends over 11 amino acids. As DNA, the CDR3 is TGTGCCAGCAGTTCCCAAGAGACCAAGTACTTC. Its translation: CASSSQETKYF.

A few counts support this clonotype. J is TRBJ1-4 and V is TRBV6-5; 8 bases fit TRBD1. CDR3 length: 17 amino acids. From germline, CDR1 is MNHEY and CDR2 SVGAGI. With 2 bases clipped from V and 8 bases from J, the junction kept 13 bases outside the gene matches. Here the CDR3 reads CASSYAQDRAFREKLFF. CDR3 nucleotides: TGTGCCAGCAGTTACGCCCAGGACAGGGCGTTCAGGGAAAAACTGTTTTTT.

This clonotype was found many times. V is TRBV5-6 and J is TRBJ1-1, with 11 nucleotides matching TRBD1. The CDR3 is 14 residues long. Losses at the gene ends were 7 bases for V and 4 bases for J; bases not matched to a gene: 6. Per germline, CDR1 SGHDT and CDR2 YYEEEE. The CDR3 nucleotides are TGTGCCAGCGGACCGGACAGGGGGCCCACTGAAGCTTTCTTT. Its protein is CASGPDRGPTEAFF.

The gene calls are TRBV3-1 and TRBJ2-1; TRBD2 aligns across 10 bases. The CDR3 covers 17 residues. The V and J ends lost 1 base and 6 bases, in that order; junction bases with no gene match: 9. CDR1 LGHDT and CDR2 YNNKEL come from the germline V gene (reference sequence). The CDR3: CASSQVGLAETANEQFF. CDR3 bases: TGTGCCAGCAGCCAAGTTGGACTAGCGGAGACCGCCAATGAGCAGTTCTTC.

This clonotype was recorded many times. The chain recombines TRBV12-3 or TRBV12-4 with TRBJ2-2, with 7 nucleotides matching TRBD2. The V segment lost 7 bases and the J segment 3 bases; nucleotides outside the gene matches: 5. This CDR3 region has 14 residues. The chain's CDR3 is CASTWTSYTGELFF. As DNA, the CDR3 is TGTGCCAGCACCTGGACTAGTTACACCGGGGAGCTGTTTTTT.

In this sample, this clonotype turned up a few times. V usage is TRBV19 and J usage is TRBJ2-7; tentatively, D is TRBD1 (5 bases). The V and J ends lost 7 bases and 3 bases respectively, with 13 bases between them. The CDR3 is made up of 13 amino acids. The germline gives CDR1 LNHDA, CDR2 SQIVND (reference sequence). The CDR3 region has the DNA TGTGCCAGTATTTCCGACAGCCTCTACGAGCAGTACGTC. Translation: CASISDSLYEQYV.

This clonotype appeared a few times. V is TRBV21-1 and J is TRBJ2-7. TRBV21-1 is reported as a pseudogene. CDR3 length: 16 residues. This CDR3 is CASSKYQEGRCYEQYV. The CDR3 nucleotides are TGTGCCAGCAGCAAATATCAGGAAGGAAGATGCTACGAGCAGTACGTC.

The genes are TRBV7-9 and TRBJ2-1, with 10 bases matching TRBD1. V was pared by 5 bases and J by 4 bases, with 5 bases of the junction left unmatched. Germline CDR1 and CDR2: SEHNR and FQNEAQ (reference sequence). CDR3 length: 15 residues. The CDR3 DNA sequence: TGTGCCAGCAGCCCGGGACAGGGGCCATACAATGAGCAGTTCTTC. Translated, it gives CASSPGQGPYNEQFF. The full variable domain, rest sourced from reference TRBV7-9 and TRBJ2-1, is DTGVSQNPRHKITKRGQNVTFRCDPISEHNRLYWYRQTLGQGPEFLTYFQNEAQLEKSRLLSDRFSAERPKGSFSTLEIQRTEQGDSAMYLCASSPGQGPYNEQFFGPGTRLTVL.

The chain employs TRBV27 and TRBJ1-6; the match to TRBD1 covers 9 bases. Germline CDR1 and CDR2: MNHEY and SMNVEV (reference sequence). CDR3 length: 15 amino acids. V dropped 3 bases and J dropped 7; count of bases not matched to a gene: 4. The CDR3 is CASSLATGGNSPLHF. The CDR3 nucleotides read TGTGCCAGCAGTTTGGCGACAGGGGGAAATTCACCCCTCCACTTT.

The chain combines TRBV10-3 with TRBJ2-7; weak D call: TRBD1 (5 bases). This CDR3 contains 16 residues. Germline CDR1 and CDR2: ENHRY and SYGVKD. Deletions cut 3 bases from V and 1 base from J, with 16 bases between. Here the CDR3 DNA reads TGTGCCATCAGTGATAGGGATCGACAGACTTCCTACGAGCAGTACGTC. This translates into CAISDRDRQTSYEQYV.

A few counts support this clonotype. The chain uses TRBV14 and TRBJ2-2, with 10 positions matching TRBD1. This CDR3 comprises 15 residues. The germline gives CDR1 SGHDN, CDR2 FVKESK. V trimming: 4 bases; J trimming: 4 bases; junction bases outside the gene matches: 3. CDR3 amino acids: CASSPWDRGTGELFF. The CDR3 region has the DNA TGTGCCAGCAGCCCCTGGGACAGGGGCACCGGGGAGCTGTTTTTT.

This clonotype was seen more than once but under ten times. This chain uses TRBV30 with TRBJ2-1; TRBD1 matches at 10 bases. The CDR3 extends over 14 amino acids. CDR1 is GTSNPN, CDR2 SVGIG, per germline (reference sequence). V shed 5 bases and J 4 bases; nucleotides not matched to a gene: 5. The CDR3 coding sequence is TGTGCCTGGTTATTGGGACAGGGGTACAATGAGCAGTTCTTC. Translation: CAWLLGQGYNEQFF.

This clonotype was detected many times. V is TRBV12-3 or TRBV12-4 and J is TRBJ1-1, with no clear D. CDR3 size: 14 residues. Trimming pared 5 bases from V and 1 base from J, leaving 11 bases between. Written as DNA, the CDR3 is TGTGCCAGCAGTCCTACGGCCCCGAACACTGAAGCTTTCTTT. Protein sequence: CASSPTAPNTEAFF.

This clonotype occurred a few times. The chain employs TRBV29-1 and TRBJ2-1; D unclear. In germline, CDR1 is SQVTM, CDR2 ANQGSEA. This CDR3 comprises 13 residues. Between the trimmed V and J ends, which lost 3 bases and 0 bases, there was a span of 6 bases. The CDR3 region is CSVEKYSYNEQFF. The CDR3, as DNA: TGCAGCGTTGAGAAATACTCCTACAATGAGCAGTTCTTC.

The V call is TRBV4-1, the J call TRBJ2-2; 8 bases match TRBD2. The CDR3 has 14 residues. Trimming at V came to 5 bases and at J to 7 bases, leaving 6 bases not matched to a gene. CDR1 is MGHRA, CDR2 YSYEKL, per germline. CDR3: CASSSSGGNGELFF. In DNA, the CDR3 is TGCGCCAGCAGCTCATCGGGGGGGAACGGGGAGCTGTTTTTT.

J is TRBJ2-3 and V is TRBV19; the match to TRBD2 covers 10 bases. V lost 4 bases to trimming and J lost 1 base; unmatched junction nucleotides: 11. There are 18 residues in the CDR3. Germline V CDR1 and CDR2: LNHDA, SQIVND (reference sequence). This CDR3 reads CASSRGLAFTAGTDTQYF. Written as DNA, the CDR3 is TGTGCCAGTAGTAGGGGACTAGCGTTCACTGCCGGCACAGATACGCAGTATTTT.

The table lists this clonotype with a few counts. V gene TRBV28 combines with J gene TRBJ2-1; 9 nucleotides line up with TRBD2. CDR1 and CDR2 (germline): MDHEN, SYDVKM. The CDR3 totals 17 residues. Trimming took 6 bases from V and 7 from J; bases not matched to a gene: 16. CDR3 coding DNA: TGTGCCAGCAGAGAGAATAGCGGGGGTGGAATGAGGAATGAGCAGTTCTTC. Amino acid sequence: CASRENSGGGMRNEQFF.

In its sample, this clonotype was seen a few times. The chain combines TRBV29-1 with TRBJ2-1; tentative D call: TRBD1 (5 bases). The V and J ends lost 4 bases and 9 bases respectively, with 7 bases between them. This CDR3 spans 10 amino acids. Germline CDR1 and CDR2: SQVTM and ANQGSEA. The CDR3, as DNA: TGCAGCGTTGTTAGGGGTGAGCAGTTCTTC. It yields the protein CSVVRGEQFF.